A single sample is the source of the 5 T cell receptor beta chains below, sequenced in a study of blood T cell repertoires in COVID-19. Sequenced by immunoSEQ multiplex PCR; TCRdb stores in-frame clones only, minus some. The sample records about 95,000 clones, about nine tenths being singletons. The specimen sequenced was peripheral blood. Source of these receptors: a man aged 55-75 years with COVID-19, enrolled during active disease.

The chain recombines TRBV4-3 with TRBJ2-7, with TRBD2 identical over 8 bases. The germline V gene has CDR1 LGHNA and CDR2 YSLEER. The length of the CDR3 is 15 residues. V lost 0 bases to trimming and J lost 2 bases; unmatched junction nucleotides: 3. The CDR3 DNA reads TGCGCCAGCAGCCAAGATATAGCGGGACCCTACGAGCAGTACTTC. Translating gives CASSQDIAGPYEQYF.

This sequence joins TRBV6-5 and TRBJ1-5; 9 bases are shared with TRBD1. CDR1 and CDR2 from the germline V gene are MNHEY and SVGAGI. The CDR3 spans 15 residues. The V and J ends lost 7 bases and 2 bases, in that order; junction bases with no gene match: 6. The CDR3 is CASNPWTGGNQPQHF. The CDR3, as DNA: TGTGCCAGCAACCCGTGGACAGGGGGCAATCAGCCCCAGCATTTT.

The table lists this clone with a count of one. The rearrangement joins TRBV15 to TRBJ2-7; 10 nucleotides agree with TRBD1. In germline, CDR1 is LNHNV, CDR2 YYDKDF (reference sequence). The V and J ends lost 4 bases and 4 bases, in that order; junction bases with no gene match: 19. The CDR3 contains 19 residues. The CDR3 sequence is CATSKGISRDRGSYYEQYF. As DNA, the CDR3 is TGTGCCACCAGCAAAGGTATCTCCCGGGACAGGGGATCCTATTACGAGCAGTACTTC.

The chain couples TRBV6-2 or TRBV6-3 to TRBJ2-1; 9 bases line up with TRBD2. The junction had 15 bases not matched to a gene; V was cut back by 0 bases and J by 9 bases. CDR1 is MNHEY, CDR2 SVGEGT, per germline. This CDR3 has 18 residues. The chain's CDR3 is CASSYSRVAGATKAEQFF. DNA for the CDR3: TGTGCCAGCAGTTACTCACGGGTAGCGGGAGCAACAAAGGCTGAGCAGTTCTTC.

This clone has more than one count but fewer than ten. The sample holds other DNA sequences that translate to the same CDR3. This chain links TRBV5-1 with TRBJ1-5; D gene unclear. The germline gives CDR1 SGHRS, CDR2 YFSETQ. V was pared by 1 base and J by 2 bases, with 4 bases between. This CDR3 region has 13 residues. The CDR3 here is CASSLSGNQPQHF. CDR3 in DNA: TGCGCCAGCAGCTTGTCGGGCAATCAGCCCCAGCATTTT.